These 4 T cell receptor beta chains were all obtained from the same sample, sequenced in a study of blood T cell repertoires in COVID-19. Only in-frame clones appear in the TCRdb table, and some are missing; sequencing was by immunoSEQ multiplex PCR. Of tens of thousands of clones listed, over 80% are singletons. Sequencing input: peripheral blood. The receptor set was obtained from a middle-aged man with acute or convalescent COVID-19.

A remark on this clone: The junction shows a germline mismatch at one end, possibly a read error. V usage is TRBV5-1 and J usage is TRBJ1-2; a weak D match, TRBD1 (5 bases). There are 15 residues in the CDR3. CDR1 is SGHRS, CDR2 YFSETQ, per germline. CDR3 sequence: CASSWSVGENSGYTF. For the CDR3, the DNA is TGCGCCAGCAGCTGGTCGGTAGGGGAAAACTCTGGCTACACCTTC.

This clone was counted once. This rearrangement joins TRBV24-1 to TRBJ1-4; D unresolved. V gave up 0 bases and J gave up 7 bases, with 17 bases separating them. Germline V gene lookup returns CDR1 KGHDR and CDR2 SFDVKD. The CDR3 is 17 amino acids. CDR3 bases: TGTGCCACCAGTGATTTGATGGCGGGGAGTGGTACTGAAAAACTGTTTTTT. Encoded protein: CATSDLMAGSGTEKLFF.

V usage is TRBV30 and J usage is TRBJ2-7; no reliable D call. V was clipped by 0 bases and J by 1 base, with 10 bases between them. CDR3 size: 14 residues. Germline V gives CDR1 GTSNPN, CDR2 SVGIG (reference sequence). Here the CDR3 reads CAWSVSHLSYEQYF. CDR3 DNA sequence: TGTGCCTGGAGTGTCAGTCATTTGTCCTACGAGCAGTACTTC.

The gene calls are TRBV7-9 and TRBJ1-2; 7 nucleotides match TRBD1. The CDR3 length is 14 residues. V lost 0 bases and J lost 6; bases outside the gene matches: 4. The germline CDR1 and CDR2 sequences are SEHNR and FQNEAQ (reference sequence). CDR3 in DNA: TGTGCCAGCAGCTTAGCGGGTACAGGGGATGGCTACACCTTC. Translated: CASSLAGTGDGYTF.